The subject of this entry is one T cell receptor (beta chain). These data are taken from a study of CD8 T cells in Susac syndrome. The CDR3 contains 12 residues. Trimming took off 4 bases at V and 1 base at J, with 8 bases between the two ends. Germline CDR1 reads SQVTM; CDR2 reads ANQGSEA. Reverse transcription of roughly 0.45 to 1 ug RNA used random hexamers. Each CDR3 protein is one row after TCRdb ran MiXCR on the immunoSEQ multiplex PCR reads. This sample has more than 70,000 distinct CDR3 sequences; 94% occur once, and the top ten carry about 0.5%. V is TRBV29-1 and J is TRBJ2-7; no clear D. This clonotype was obtained from a human donor with Susac syndrome. The sample comprised CD8+ T cells from PBMCs. As DNA, the CDR3 is TGCAGCGTTGTTCGAGGTTCCTACGAGCAGTACTTC. This codes for CSVVRGSYEQYF.